This TCR beta chain came from a study of PD-L1 blockade in urothelial cancer. Study at large: Median T cell yield per blood sample was 140,000 to 150,000 cells.

The repertoire was sequenced with immunoSEQ multiplex PCR; TCRdb's copy has only in-frame clones and lacks some. The data hold more than 35,000 clones, with roughly four fifths observed a single time. CDR1 and CDR2 (germline): MDHEN, SYDVKM. This CDR3 comprises 14 residues. The junction had 3 bases not matched to a gene; V was cut back by 6 bases and J by 3 bases. Sequenced material: PBMCs, taken around atezolizumab (anti-PD-L1) treatment. This chain links TRBV28 with TRBJ2-1; 9 bases are a match to TRBD1. This TCR derives from a man aged 65-85 years with urothelial cancer. The CDR3 DNA reads TGTGCCAGCAGCGGACAGGGGAGCTACAATGAGCAGTTCTTC. Translating gives CASSGQGSYNEQFF.